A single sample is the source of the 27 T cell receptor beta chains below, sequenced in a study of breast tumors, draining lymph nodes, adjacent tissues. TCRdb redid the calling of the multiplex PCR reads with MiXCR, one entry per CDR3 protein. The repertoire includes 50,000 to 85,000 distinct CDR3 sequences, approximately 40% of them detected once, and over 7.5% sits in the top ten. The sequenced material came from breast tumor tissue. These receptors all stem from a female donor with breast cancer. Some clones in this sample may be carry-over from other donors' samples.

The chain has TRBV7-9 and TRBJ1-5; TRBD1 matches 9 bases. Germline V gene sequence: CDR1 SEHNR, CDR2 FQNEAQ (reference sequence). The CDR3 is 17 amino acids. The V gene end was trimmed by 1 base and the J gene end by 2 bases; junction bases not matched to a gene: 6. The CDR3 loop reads CASSLDRDRDRNQPQHF. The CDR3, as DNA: TGTGCCAGCAGCTTAGACCGGGACAGGGATCGCAATCAGCCCCAGCATTTT.

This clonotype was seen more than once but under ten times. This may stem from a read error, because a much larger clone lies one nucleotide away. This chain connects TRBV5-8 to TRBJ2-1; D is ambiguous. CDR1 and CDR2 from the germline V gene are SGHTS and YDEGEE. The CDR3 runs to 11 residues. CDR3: CASSFSNAQFF. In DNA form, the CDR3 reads TGTGCCAGCAGCTTCAGCAATGCGCAGTTCTTC.

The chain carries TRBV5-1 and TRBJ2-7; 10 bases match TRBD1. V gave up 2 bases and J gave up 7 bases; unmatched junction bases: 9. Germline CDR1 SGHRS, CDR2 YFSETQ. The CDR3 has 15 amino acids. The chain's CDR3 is CASSFSDRGEEEQYF. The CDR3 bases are TGCGCCAGCAGCTTCTCGGACAGGGGGGAGGAGGAGCAGTACTTC.

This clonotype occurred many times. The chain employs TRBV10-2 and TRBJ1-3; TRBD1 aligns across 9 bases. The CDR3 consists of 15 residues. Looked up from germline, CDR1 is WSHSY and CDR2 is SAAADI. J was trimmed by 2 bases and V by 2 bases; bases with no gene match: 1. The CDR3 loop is CASSEGTGPGNTIYF. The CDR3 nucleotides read TGCGCCAGCAGTGAGGGGACAGGGCCTGGAAACACCATATATTTT.

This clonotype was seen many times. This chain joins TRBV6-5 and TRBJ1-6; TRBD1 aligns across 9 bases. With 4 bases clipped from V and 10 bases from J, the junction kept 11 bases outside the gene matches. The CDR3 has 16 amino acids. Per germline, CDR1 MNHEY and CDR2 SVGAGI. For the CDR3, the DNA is TGTGCCAGCAGTTGGGGGACAGGGAGGTCGTGGTCACCCCTCCACTTT. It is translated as CASSWGTGRSWSPLHF.

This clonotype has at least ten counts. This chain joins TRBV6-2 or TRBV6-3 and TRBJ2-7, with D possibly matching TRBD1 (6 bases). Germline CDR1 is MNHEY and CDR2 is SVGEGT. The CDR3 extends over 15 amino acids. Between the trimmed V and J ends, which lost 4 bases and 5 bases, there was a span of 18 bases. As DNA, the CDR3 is TGTGCCAGCAGTTTGGGGGCCACTCCCGGCCACGAGCAGTACTTC. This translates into CASSLGATPGHEQYF.

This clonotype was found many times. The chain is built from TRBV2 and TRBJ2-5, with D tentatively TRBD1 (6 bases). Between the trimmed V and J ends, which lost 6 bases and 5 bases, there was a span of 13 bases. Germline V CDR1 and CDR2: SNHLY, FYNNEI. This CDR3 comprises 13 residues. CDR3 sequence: CASSPGAKETQYF. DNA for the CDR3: TGTGCCAGCAGCCCAGGGGCAAAGGAGACCCAGTACTTC.

The CDR3 protein is CASRTGQGFDVGHYNSPLHF. The CDR3 bases are TGTGCCAGCAGGACGGGACAGGGGTTCGATGTGGGGCACTATAATTCACCCCTCCACTTT. This chain connects TRBV2 to TRBJ1-6, with TRBD1 identical over 10 bases. J gave up 3 bases and V 6 bases, and 17 bases lay outside the gene matches. In germline, CDR1 is SNHLY, CDR2 FYNNEI. The CDR3 covers 20 residues. Full variable domain (missing parts from reference TRBV2 and TRBJ1-6): EPEVTQTPSHQVTQMGQEVILRCVPISNHLYFYWYRQILGQKVEFLVSFYNNEISEKSEIFDDQFSVERPDGSNFTLKIRSTKLEDSAMYFCASRTGQGFDVGHYNSPLHFGNGTRLTVT.

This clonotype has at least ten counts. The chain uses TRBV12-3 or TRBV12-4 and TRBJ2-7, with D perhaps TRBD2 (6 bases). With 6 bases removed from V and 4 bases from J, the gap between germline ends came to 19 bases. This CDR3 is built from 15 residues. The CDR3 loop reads CASSPTFGRGYEQYF. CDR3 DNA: TGTGCCAGCAGCCCAACCTTCGGGAGAGGGTACGAGCAGTACTTC.

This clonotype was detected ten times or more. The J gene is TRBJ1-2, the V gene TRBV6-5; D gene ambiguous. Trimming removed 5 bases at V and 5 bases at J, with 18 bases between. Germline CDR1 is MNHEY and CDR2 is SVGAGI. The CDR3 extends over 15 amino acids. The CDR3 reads CASSRAPQWIYGYTF. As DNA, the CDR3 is TGTGCCAGCAGTCGGGCCCCTCAGTGGATATATGGCTACACCTTC.

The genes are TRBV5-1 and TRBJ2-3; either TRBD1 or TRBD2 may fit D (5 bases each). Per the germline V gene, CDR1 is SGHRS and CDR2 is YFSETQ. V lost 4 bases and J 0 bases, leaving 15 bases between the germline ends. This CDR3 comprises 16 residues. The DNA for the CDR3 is TGCGCCAGCAGCCTGGAGGTTGGGGCCAGCACAGATACGCAGTATTTT. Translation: CASSLEVGASTDTQYF.

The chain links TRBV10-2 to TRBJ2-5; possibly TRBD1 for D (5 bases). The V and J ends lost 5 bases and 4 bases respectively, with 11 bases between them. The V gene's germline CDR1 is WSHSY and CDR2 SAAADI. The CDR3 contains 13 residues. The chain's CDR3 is CASSMGRGETQYF. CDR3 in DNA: TGCGCCAGCAGTATGGGAAGGGGAGAGACCCAGTACTTC.

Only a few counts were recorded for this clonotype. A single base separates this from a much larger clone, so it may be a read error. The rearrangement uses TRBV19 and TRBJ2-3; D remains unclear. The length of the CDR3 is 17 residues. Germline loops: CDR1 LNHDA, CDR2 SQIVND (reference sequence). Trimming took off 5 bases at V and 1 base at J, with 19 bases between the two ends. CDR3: CASSPDPGSSGTDTQYF. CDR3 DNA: TGTGCCAGTAGTCCTGACCCGGGCAGTTCTGGCACAGATACGCAGTATTTT.

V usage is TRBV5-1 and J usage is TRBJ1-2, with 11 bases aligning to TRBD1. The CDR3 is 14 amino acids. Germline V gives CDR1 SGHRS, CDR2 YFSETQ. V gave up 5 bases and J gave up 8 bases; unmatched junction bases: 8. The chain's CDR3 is CASSGTGGNCGYTF. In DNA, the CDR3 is TGCGCCAGCAGTGGGACAGGGGGGAACTGCGGCTACACCTTC.

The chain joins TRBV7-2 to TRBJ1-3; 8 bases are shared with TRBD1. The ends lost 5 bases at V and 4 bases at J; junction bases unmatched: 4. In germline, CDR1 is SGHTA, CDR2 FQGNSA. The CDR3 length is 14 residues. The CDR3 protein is CASSPRDRGNTIYF. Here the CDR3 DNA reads TGTGCCAGCAGCCCTCGGGACAGGGGAAACACCATATATTTT. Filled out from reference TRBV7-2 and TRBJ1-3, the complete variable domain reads GAGVSQSPSNKVTEKGKDVELRCDPISGHTALYWYRQSLGQGLEFLIYFQGNSAPDKSGLPSDRFSAERTGGSVSTLTIQRTQQEDSAVYLCASSPRDRGNTIYFGEGSWLTVV.

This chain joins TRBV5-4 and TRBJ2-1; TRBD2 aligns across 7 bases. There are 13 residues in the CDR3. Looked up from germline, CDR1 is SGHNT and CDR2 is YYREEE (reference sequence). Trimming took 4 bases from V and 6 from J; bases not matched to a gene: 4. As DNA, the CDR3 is TGTGCCAGCAGCCTCGAGCGGGGCAATGAGCAGTTCTTC. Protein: CASSLERGNEQFF.

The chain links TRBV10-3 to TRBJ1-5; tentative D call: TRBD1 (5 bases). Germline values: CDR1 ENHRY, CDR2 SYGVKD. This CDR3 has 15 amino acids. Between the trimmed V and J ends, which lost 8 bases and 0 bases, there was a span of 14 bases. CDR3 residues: CAIGIRGNSNQPQHF. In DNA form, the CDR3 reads TGTGCCATCGGGATAAGGGGAAATAGCAATCAGCCCCAGCATTTT.

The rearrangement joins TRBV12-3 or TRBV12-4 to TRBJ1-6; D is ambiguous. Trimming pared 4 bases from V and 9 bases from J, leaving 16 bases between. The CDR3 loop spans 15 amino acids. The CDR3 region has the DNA TGTGCCAGCAGTTACACGAGGGTAAAAGGTTCACCCCTCCACTTT. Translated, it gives CASSYTRVKGSPLHF.

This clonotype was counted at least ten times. The CDR3, as DNA: TGTGCCAGCAGCTCCTGGACTGCCGCCTACGAGCAGTACTTC. Translated, it gives CASSSWTAAYEQYF. This chain links TRBV11-2 with TRBJ2-7, with D maybe TRBD2 (5 bases). This CDR3 region has 14 residues. With 4 bases removed from V and 2 bases from J, the gap between germline ends came to 12 bases. CDR1 SGHAT and CDR2 FQNNGV come from the germline V gene. Using reference TRBV11-2 and TRBJ2-7 for the parts outside the CDR3, the full variable domain is EAGVAQSPRYKIIEKRQSVAFWCNPISGHATLYWYQQILGQGPKLLIQFQNNGVVDDSQLPKDRFSAERLKGVDSTLKIQPAKLEDSAVYLCASSSWTAAYEQYFGPGTRLTVT.

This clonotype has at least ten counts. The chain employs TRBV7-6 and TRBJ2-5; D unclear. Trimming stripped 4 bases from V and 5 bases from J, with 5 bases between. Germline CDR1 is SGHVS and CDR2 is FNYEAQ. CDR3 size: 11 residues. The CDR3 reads CASSYSETQYF. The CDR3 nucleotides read TGTGCCAGCAGCTACTCGGAGACCCAGTACTTC.

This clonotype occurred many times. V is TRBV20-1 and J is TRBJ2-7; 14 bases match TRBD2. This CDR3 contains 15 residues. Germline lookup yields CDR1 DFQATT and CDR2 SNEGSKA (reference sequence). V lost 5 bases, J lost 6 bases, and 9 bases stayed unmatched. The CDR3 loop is CSAYSGTSGSGEQYF. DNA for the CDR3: TGCAGTGCTTACTCCGGGACTAGCGGGAGTGGCGAGCAGTACTTC.

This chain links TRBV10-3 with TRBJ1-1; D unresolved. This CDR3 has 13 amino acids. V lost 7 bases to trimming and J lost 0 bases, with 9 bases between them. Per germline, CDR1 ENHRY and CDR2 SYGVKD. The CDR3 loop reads CAITADVNTEAFF. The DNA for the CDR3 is TGTGCCATCACGGCAGATGTGAACACTGAAGCTTTCTTT.

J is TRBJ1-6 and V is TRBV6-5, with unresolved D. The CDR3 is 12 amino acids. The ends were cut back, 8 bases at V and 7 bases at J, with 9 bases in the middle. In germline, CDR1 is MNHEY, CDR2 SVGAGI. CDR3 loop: CASRTLNSPLHF. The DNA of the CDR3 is TGTGCCAGCCGAACTTTGAATTCACCCCTCCACTTT.

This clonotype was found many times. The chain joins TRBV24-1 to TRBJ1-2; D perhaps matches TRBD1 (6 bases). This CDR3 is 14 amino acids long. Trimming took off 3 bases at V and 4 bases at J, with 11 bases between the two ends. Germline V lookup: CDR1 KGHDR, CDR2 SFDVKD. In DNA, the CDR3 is TGTGCCACCAGTGATAACAGGGTCGGCTATGGCTACACCTTC. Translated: CATSDNRVGYGYTF.

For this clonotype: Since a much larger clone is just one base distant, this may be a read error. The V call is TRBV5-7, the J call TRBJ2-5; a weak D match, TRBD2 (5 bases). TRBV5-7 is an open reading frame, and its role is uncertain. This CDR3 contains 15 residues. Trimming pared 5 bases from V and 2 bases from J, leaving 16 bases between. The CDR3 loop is CASSSYDTGQETQYF. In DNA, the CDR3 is TGTGCCAGCAGTTCATACGACACGGGGCAAGAGACCCAGTACTTC.

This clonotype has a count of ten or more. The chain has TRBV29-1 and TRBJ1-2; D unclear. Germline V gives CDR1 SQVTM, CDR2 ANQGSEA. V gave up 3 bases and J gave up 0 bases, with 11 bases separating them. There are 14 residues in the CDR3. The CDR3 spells CSVEIALANYGYTF. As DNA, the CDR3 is TGCAGCGTTGAGATAGCGCTTGCTAACTATGGCTACACCTTC.

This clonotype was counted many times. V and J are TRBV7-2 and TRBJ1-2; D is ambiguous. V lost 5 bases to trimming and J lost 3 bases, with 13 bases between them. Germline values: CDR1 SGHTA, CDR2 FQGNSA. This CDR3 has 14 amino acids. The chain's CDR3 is CASSPERVDYGYTF. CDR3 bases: TGTGCCAGCAGCCCAGAGAGGGTGGACTATGGCTACACCTTC.